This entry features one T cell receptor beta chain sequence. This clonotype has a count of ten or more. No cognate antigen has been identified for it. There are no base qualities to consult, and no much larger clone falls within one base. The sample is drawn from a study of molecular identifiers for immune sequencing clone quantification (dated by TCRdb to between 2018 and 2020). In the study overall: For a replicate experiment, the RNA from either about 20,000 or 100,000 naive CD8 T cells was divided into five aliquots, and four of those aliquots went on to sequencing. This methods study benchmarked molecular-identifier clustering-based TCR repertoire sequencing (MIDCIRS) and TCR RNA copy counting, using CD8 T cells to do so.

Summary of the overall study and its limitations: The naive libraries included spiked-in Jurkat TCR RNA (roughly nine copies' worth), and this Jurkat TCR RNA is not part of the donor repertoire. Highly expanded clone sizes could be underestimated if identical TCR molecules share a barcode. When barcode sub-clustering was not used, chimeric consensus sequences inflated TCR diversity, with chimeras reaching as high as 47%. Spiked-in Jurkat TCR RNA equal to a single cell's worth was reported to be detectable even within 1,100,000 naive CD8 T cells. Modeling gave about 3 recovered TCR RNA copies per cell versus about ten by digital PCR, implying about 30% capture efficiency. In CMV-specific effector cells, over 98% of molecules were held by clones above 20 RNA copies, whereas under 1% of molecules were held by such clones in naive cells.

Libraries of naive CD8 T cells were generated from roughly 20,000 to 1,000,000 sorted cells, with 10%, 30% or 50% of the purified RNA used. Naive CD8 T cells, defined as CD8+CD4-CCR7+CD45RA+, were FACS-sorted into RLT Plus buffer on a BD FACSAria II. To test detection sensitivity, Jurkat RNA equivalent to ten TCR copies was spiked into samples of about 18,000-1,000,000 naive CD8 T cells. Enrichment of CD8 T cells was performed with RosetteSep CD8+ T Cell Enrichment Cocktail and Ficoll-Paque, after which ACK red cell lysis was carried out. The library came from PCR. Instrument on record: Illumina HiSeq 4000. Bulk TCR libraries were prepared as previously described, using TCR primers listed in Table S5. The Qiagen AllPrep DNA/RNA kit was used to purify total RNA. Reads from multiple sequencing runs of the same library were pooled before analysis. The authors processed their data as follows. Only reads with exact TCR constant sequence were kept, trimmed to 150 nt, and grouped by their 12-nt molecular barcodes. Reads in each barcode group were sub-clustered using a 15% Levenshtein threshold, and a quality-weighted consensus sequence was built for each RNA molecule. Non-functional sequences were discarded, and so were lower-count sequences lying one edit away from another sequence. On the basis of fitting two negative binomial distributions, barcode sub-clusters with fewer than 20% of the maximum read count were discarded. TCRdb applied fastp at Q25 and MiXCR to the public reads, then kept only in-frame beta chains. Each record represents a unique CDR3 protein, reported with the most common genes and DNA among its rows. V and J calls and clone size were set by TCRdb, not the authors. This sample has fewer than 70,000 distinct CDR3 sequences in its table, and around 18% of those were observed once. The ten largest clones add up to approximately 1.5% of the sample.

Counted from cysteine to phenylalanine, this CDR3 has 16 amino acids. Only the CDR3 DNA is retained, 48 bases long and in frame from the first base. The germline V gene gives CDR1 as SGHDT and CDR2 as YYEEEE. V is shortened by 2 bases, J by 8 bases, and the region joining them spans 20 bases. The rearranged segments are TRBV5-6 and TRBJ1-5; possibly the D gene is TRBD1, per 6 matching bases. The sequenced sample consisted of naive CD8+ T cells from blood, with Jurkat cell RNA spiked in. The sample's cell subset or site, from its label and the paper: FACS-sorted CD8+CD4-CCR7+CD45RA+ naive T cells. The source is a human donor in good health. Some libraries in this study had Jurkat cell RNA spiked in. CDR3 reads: CASSLGADSYSKPQHF. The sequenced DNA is TGTGCCAGCAGCTTAGGCGCGGACAGCTACTCTAAGCCCCAGCATTTT.